This TCR beta chain was captured in a study of T cell responses to AZD1222 COVID-19 vaccine. This clone was counted a single time. The method was immunoSEQ multiplex PCR; TCRdb's version includes in-frame clones alone and lacks a portion of them. The sample yields under 200,000 clones, around 90% seen once. This clonotype was obtained from an adult who received the AZD1222 COVID-19 vaccine. This material consisted of peripheral blood, taken 28 days after the second AZD1222 dose.

CDR3 bases: TGTGCCAGCAGCGTAGAGGCGGGCTTGGGCTATGGCTACACCTTC. Amino acids: CASSVEAGLGYGYTF. V and J are TRBV9 and TRBJ1-2; D is unclear. Germline assignment: CDR1 SGDLS and CDR2 YYNGEE. The CDR3 extends over 15 amino acids. V shed 0 bases and J shed 4 bases, with 13 bases lying between them.